Listed below are T cell receptor beta chains from one sample, sequenced in a study of blood T cell repertoires in COVID-19. Generated by immunoSEQ multiplex PCR, the TCRdb table keeps only in-frame clones and is missing some. The sample includes more than 200,000 clones, more than 75% of them seen just once. Sequencing was done on a sample of peripheral blood. The receptors shown here come from a woman aged 55-70 years with COVID-19, enrolled during active disease. Each CDR3 is given without its conserved first and last residue.

j_gene	v_gene	CDR3aa
TRBJ2-5	TRBV29-1	SVVRDRLQETQY
TRBJ1-4	TRBV6-6	ASSFMTGAANEKLF
TRBJ2-2	TRBV7-3	ASSPQPPLAGGTGELF
TRBJ2-3	TRBV11-3	ASSSSGTAADTQY
TRBJ1-5	TRBV4-3	ASSPRTDQPQH
TRBJ1-1	TRBV7-3	ASSPGPGNTEAF
TRBJ1-1	TRBV6-5	ASRQRGGTEAF
TRBJ1-2	TRBV4-1	ASSQDLRQGLYGYT
TRBJ1-2	TRBV7-9	ASSLMQGFDYGYT
TRBJ2-5	TRBV7-7	ASKPSAGGFQETQY
TRBJ2-4	TRBV27	ASRSVSSGKEAKNIQY
TRBJ1-1	TRBV10-3	ATKRPAGSGGTEAF
TRBJ2-2	TRBV7-3	ASSLRGQGNTGELF
TRBJ2-1	TRBV7-9	ASSLGLAGGRHEQF
TRBJ1-6	TRBV3-1/TRBV3-2	ASSHGQGIGNSPLH
TRBJ1-2	TRBV20-1	SAREVGYT
TRBJ2-1	TRBV28	ASQGELAASYNEQF